What follows is one T cell receptor (beta chain) and its context. Antigen: not known. The CDR3 covers 14 residues. CDR1 is SGDLS and CDR2 is YYNGEE in the germline V gene. Trimming pared 2 bases from V and 1 base from J, leaving 8 bases between. The authors produced TCR alpha and TCR beta cDNA libraries with sample barcodes and UMIs by 5'RACE using constant-segment primers. TCRdb passed the 5' RACE reads through MiXCR, listing each CDR3 protein once. The sample shows 200,000 to 300,000 distinct CDR3 sequences, around a tenth of them seen only once. The sample belongs to a study of T-cell memory formation after mild COVID-19. Broader study findings: For second-wave clones that peaked at day 37, SARS-CoV-2 specificity went unverified.

The TCR originated in a man younger than 30 who had mild COVID-19 (a few samples of this study predate the infection). Cell type and time point are not known. The sequenced sample was PBMCs or a T cell subset sorted from them (not recorded which). The V and J genes are TRBV9 and TRBJ2-3; D unresolved. CDR3 sequence: CASSVLVGTDTQYF. As DNA, the CDR3 is TGTGCCAGCAGCGTTTTGGTGGGCACAGATACGCAGTATTTT.